Presented here are 28 T cell receptor beta chains from one specimen sequenced in a study of CD8 T cells in ankylosing spondylitis. One entry per CDR3 protein, called by TCRdb with MiXCR from the 5' RACE reads. The sample records some 240,000 distinct CDR3 sequences, about a sixth being singletons. Material for sequencing was blood, either unsorted or a sorted T cell fraction (not recorded which). The receptors stem from a male donor with ankylosing spondylitis or in good health (not recorded which).

The chain recombines TRBV20-1 with TRBJ2-7, with D possibly matching TRBD2 (5 bases). The V and J ends lost 0 bases and 5 bases respectively, with 17 bases between them. Germline V gene lookup returns CDR1 DFQATT and CDR2 SNEGSKA (reference sequence). The CDR3 runs to 15 residues. CDR3 coding DNA: TGCAGTGCTAGAGATCTGTGGGAGAGGGCAGACGAGCAGTACTTC. This codes for CSARDLWERADEQYF.

Comments on this clonotype: The conserved phenylalanine or tryptophan normally closing the CDR3 is absent here, so this likely arose from a read error. This chain links TRBV29-1 with TRBJ2-2; TRBD1 is a possible D gene (6 bases). CDR3 length equals 15 residues. The germline V gene has CDR1 SQVTM and CDR2 ANQGSEA. The V end lost 5 bases, the J end lost 3 bases, and 16 bases lay between the germline ends. CDR3 coding DNA: TGCAGCGTTTTGGGCAGGGGATCGGACACCGGGGAGCTGTTTTCT. Protein product: CSVLGRGSDTGELFS.

This clonotype was counted only a few times. The chain carries TRBV3-1 and TRBJ2-3; 9 positions match TRBD1. CDR1 is LGHDT and CDR2 is YNNKEL in the germline V gene (reference sequence). The V segment lost 6 bases and the J segment 6 bases; nucleotides outside the gene matches: 13. This CDR3 is 16 amino acids long. The CDR3 DNA sequence: TGTGCCAGCAGGCCCCATACCGGGACAGGGACGGATACGCAGTATTTT. It encodes CASRPHTGTGTDTQYF.

The sample holds a few counts of this clonotype. The chain carries TRBV12-3 or TRBV12-4 and TRBJ2-1; D is undetermined. There are 12 residues in the CDR3. V was clipped by 5 bases and J by 5 bases, with 7 bases between them. As DNA, the CDR3 is TGTGCCAGCAGTCAAGACCACAATGAGCAGTTCTTC. Residues: CASSQDHNEQFF.

This clonotype was picked up many times. The gene calls are TRBV6-1 and TRBJ2-6; no reliable D call. The CDR3 runs to 15 residues. CDR1 and CDR2 from the germline V gene are MNHNS and SASEGT. Trimming shortened V by 6 bases and J by 0 bases, and 9 bases separated the two germline ends. CDR3 in amino acids: CASSRSISGANVLTF. For the CDR3, the DNA is TGTGCCAGCAGCCGTTCGATCTCTGGGGCCAACGTCCTGACTTTC.

This clonotype occurred once. The chain carries TRBV6-4 and TRBJ2-3, with 9 bases identical to TRBD2. Germline CDR1 is MRHNA and CDR2 is SNTAGT. The CDR3 contains 15 residues. Unmatched junction bases numbered 6, after V lost 4 bases and J lost 4 bases. CDR3 coding DNA: TGTGCCAGCAGTGTGGGTAGCGGGAGTTCAGATACGCAGTATTTT. As protein: CASSVGSGSSDTQYF.

At least ten counts were recorded for this clonotype. The chain couples TRBV7-2 to TRBJ2-3; TRBD2 might be the D (6 bases). Trimming removed 5 bases from V and 4 bases from J, with 10 bases in between. This CDR3 spans 13 amino acids. From germline, CDR1 is SGHTA and CDR2 FQGNSA. The CDR3 is CASSLRLADTQYF. The CDR3 DNA is TGTGCCAGCAGCCTCCGACTAGCAGATACGCAGTATTTT.

There are many counts of this clonotype. The rearrangement joins TRBV5-5 to TRBJ2-1; tentatively, D is TRBD2 (5 bases). V lost 0 bases to trimming and J lost 11 bases, with 12 bases between them. The germline V gene encodes CDR1 SGHKS and CDR2 YYEKEE (reference sequence). The CDR3 extends over 13 amino acids. The CDR3 nucleotides read TGTGCCAGCAGCTTGGAGGGAGCGACGCAGCAGTTCTTC. Protein sequence: CASSLEGATQQFF. The complete variable domain, with remaining parts taken from reference TRBV5-5 and TRBJ2-1, reads DAGVTQSPTHLIKTRGQQVTLRCSPISGHKSVSWYQQVLGQGPQFIFQYYEKEERGRGNFPDRFSARQFPNYSSELNVNALLLGDSALYLCASSLEGATQQFFGPGTRLTVL.

This rearrangement joins TRBV29-1 to TRBJ1-2; unclear D gene. CDR1 is SQVTM, CDR2 ANQGSEA, per germline. The CDR3 extends over 12 amino acids. Trimming cost V 4 bases and J 2 bases, with 8 bases left between them. The CDR3 reads CSVAPENYGYTF. CDR3 in DNA: TGCAGCGTTGCCCCAGAGAACTATGGCTACACCTTC.

V is TRBV20-1 and J is TRBJ1-5; D remains ambiguous. CDR1 and CDR2 (germline): DFQATT, SNEGSKA (reference sequence). The CDR3 has 13 residues. V lost 5 bases and J 0 bases, leaving 8 bases between the germline ends. Here the CDR3 reads CSAWRDSNQPQHF. For the CDR3, the DNA is TGCAGTGCTTGGCGGGATAGCAATCAGCCCCAGCATTTT.

The chain carries TRBV15 and TRBJ2-2; maybe TRBD1 (6 bases). Looked up from germline, CDR1 is LNHNV and CDR2 is YYDKDF (reference sequence). Trimming took 7 bases from V and 2 from J, leaving 11 bases between them. The CDR3 covers 14 residues. CDR3 region: CATISDRNTGELFF. The CDR3 DNA reads as TGTGCCACCATCTCGGACAGAAACACCGGGGAGCTGTTTTTT. The full variable domain, with the rest looked up from reference TRBV15 and TRBJ2-2, is DAMVIQNPRYQVTQFGKPVTLSCSQTLNHNVMYWYQQKSSQAPKLLFHYYDKDFNNEADTPDNFQSRRPNTSFCFLDIRSPGLGDTAMYLCATISDRNTGELFFGEGSRLTVL.

The chain links TRBV6-2 or TRBV6-3 to TRBJ1-6, with 7 bases that match TRBD1. The CDR3 consists of 11 residues. V shed 6 bases and J 16 bases; nucleotides not matched to a gene: 6. Germline lookup yields CDR1 MNHEY and CDR2 SVGEGT. The CDR3 here is CASSGGTELHF. CDR3 bases: TGTGCCAGCAGCGGAGGGACAGAGCTCCACTTT.

This clonotype was counted between two and nine times. This chain links TRBV27 with TRBJ1-5; D remains ambiguous. V lost 0 bases and J 3 bases, leaving 3 bases between the germline ends. The CDR3 contains 13 residues. Germline loops: CDR1 MNHEY, CDR2 SMNVEV (reference sequence). The CDR3 is CASSLSYNQPQHF. In DNA, the CDR3 is TGTGCCAGCAGTTTATCTTACAATCAGCCCCAGCATTTT.

The chain carries TRBV19 and TRBJ2-2; 9 positions match TRBD2. The CDR3 runs to 14 residues. Germline CDR1 reads LNHDA; CDR2 reads SQIVND (reference sequence). Unmatched junction bases numbered 2, after V lost 8 bases and J lost 1 base. The DNA of the CDR3 is TGTGCCAGTTCGACTAGCGGGAACACCGGGGAGCTGTTTTTT. Its protein is CASSTSGNTGELFF.

This clonotype was found a few times. The chain employs TRBV29-1 and TRBJ2-7; 8 nucleotides match TRBD1. Germline CDR1 reads SQVTM; CDR2 reads ANQGSEA. Losses at the gene ends were 3 bases for V and 3 bases for J; bases not matched to a gene: 7. The CDR3 totals 14 residues. This CDR3 reads CSVEGTGMDYEQYF. The CDR3 DNA reads as TGCAGCGTTGAGGGGACAGGAATGGACTACGAGCAGTACTTC.

This chain joins TRBV10-2 and TRBJ2-3; no clear D gene. This CDR3 has 10 amino acids. V was cut by 4 bases and J by 7 bases, with 3 bases left in between. The germline CDR1 and CDR2 sequences are WSHSY and SAAADI. CDR3: CASSGHTQYF. In nucleotides, the CDR3 is TGCGCCAGCAGTGGGCATACGCAGTATTTT.

The sample holds a few counts of this clonotype. This chain uses TRBV29-1 with TRBJ2-7, with no clear D. Trimming stripped 2 bases from V and 0 bases from J, with 5 bases between. Germline loops: CDR1 SQVTM, CDR2 ANQGSEA. CDR3 size: 12 residues. The CDR3 nucleotides read TGCAGCGTTGAAACGCTCTCCTACGAGCAGTACTTC. It is translated as CSVETLSYEQYF.

This clonotype was seen only a few times. The chain has TRBV18 and TRBJ2-3; 11 bases map to TRBD2. Germline trimming cut 3 bases from V and 4 bases from J; bases unmatched to any gene: 3. CDR1 and CDR2 from the germline V gene are KGHSH and LQKENI. The CDR3 runs to 15 residues. The CDR3 nucleotides read TGTGCCAGCTCACCGACTAGCGGGGTGTCAGATACGCAGTATTTT. This gives the protein CASSPTSGVSDTQYF.

The chain has TRBV20-1 and TRBJ2-3, with a tentative D call TRBD2 (6 bases). Per germline, CDR1 DFQATT and CDR2 SNEGSKA (reference sequence). This CDR3 comprises 16 residues. Trimming left V 3 bases short and J 1 base short, with 17 bases between. DNA for the CDR3: TGCAGTGCTAGTCTCCCTACTAGCTTAGGCACAGATACGCAGTATTTT. Amino acid sequence: CSASLPTSLGTDTQYF.

The chain links TRBV12-3 or TRBV12-4 to TRBJ2-7; 7 bases fit TRBD2. J gave up 0 bases and V 5 bases, and 7 bases lay outside the gene matches. The CDR3 totals 15 residues. CDR3 nucleotides: TGTGCCAGCAGTCGAAGCGGGAAGCGCTCCTACGAGCAGTACTTC. Protein sequence: CASSRSGKRSYEQYF.

This clonotype has a handful of counts. The J gene is TRBJ2-3, the V gene TRBV7-6; 11 bases align to TRBD2. Germline V gene lookup returns CDR1 SGHVS and CDR2 FNYEAQ. V shed 5 bases, J shed 6 bases, and the junction held 10 bases outside the gene matches. This CDR3 comprises 16 residues. CDR3 amino acids: CASSPGLAGQADTQYF. Written as DNA, the CDR3 is TGTGCCAGCAGCCCCGGACTAGCGGGCCAAGCGGATACGCAGTATTTT.

CDR3 coding DNA: TGCGCCAGCAGCCAAGATGTCCCTAGCGGGAGGGACAGCTCCTACGAGCAGTACTTC. This sequence encodes CASSQDVPSGRDSSYEQYF. V is TRBV4-3 and J is TRBJ2-7; TRBD2 agrees at 12 bases. The germline V gene has CDR1 LGHNA and CDR2 YSLEER. This CDR3 comprises 19 residues. J was trimmed by 0 bases and V by 0 bases; bases with no gene match: 9.

The sample holds a few counts of this clonotype. The rearrangement joins TRBV28 to TRBJ2-7, with D possibly matching TRBD1 (6 bases). Trimming pared 6 bases from V and 1 base from J, leaving 13 bases between. CDR1 and CDR2 (germline): MDHEN, SYDVKM. This CDR3 region has 14 residues. In nucleotides, the CDR3 is TGTGCCAGCAGAGAAGACAGGTTTTCCTACGAGCAGTACTTC. Translating it yields CASREDRFSYEQYF.

This clonotype was detected ten times or more. This sequence joins TRBV29-1 and TRBJ1-1; no firm D call. Trimming stripped 0 bases from V and 1 base from J, with 15 bases between. Germline V gives CDR1 SQVTM, CDR2 ANQGSEA. The CDR3 spans 16 residues. DNA for the CDR3: TGCAGCGTTGAAGATGGCCGGAGCCCAAGGAACACTGAAGCTTTCTTT. As protein: CSVEDGRSPRNTEAFF. Combining the CDR3 with reference TRBV29-1 and TRBJ1-1 gives the whole variable domain SAVISQKPSRDICQRGTSLTIQCQVDSQVTMMFWYRQQPGQSLTLIATANQGSEATYESGFVIDKFPISRPNLTFSTLTVSNMSPEDSSIYLCSVEDGRSPRNTEAFFGQGTRLTVV.

This clonotype occurred a few times. CDR3 sequence: CSARVTGLAVWEQYF. The CDR3 nucleotides are TGCAGTGCTAGAGTGACGGGACTAGCGGTTTGGGAGCAGTACTTC. The chain recombines TRBV20-1 with TRBJ2-7, with 11 nucleotides matching TRBD2. CDR3 length: 15 residues. Unmatched junction bases numbered 9, after V lost 1 base and J lost 7 bases. Germline CDR1 DFQATT, CDR2 SNEGSKA (reference sequence).

In this sample, this clonotype turned up many times. The chain couples TRBV5-1 to TRBJ2-7; D unresolved. Looked up from germline, CDR1 is SGHRS and CDR2 is YFSETQ. V lost 4 bases to trimming and J lost 3 bases, with 20 bases between them. CDR3 size: 16 residues. CDR3 nucleotides: TGCGCCAGCAGCAGCTACGGACGGACCGGAGACTACGAGCAGTACTTC. Protein sequence: CASSSYGRTGDYEQYF.

This clonotype was detected a few times. V usage is TRBV7-3 and J usage is TRBJ2-6; D is uncertain. V was shortened by 0 bases and J by 4 bases, with 7 bases between the two germline ends. This CDR3 contains 15 residues. Germline values: CDR1 SGHTA, CDR2 FQGTGA. The CDR3 nucleotides read TGTGCCAGCAGCTTAACGGTCGGCGGGGCCAACGTCCTGACTTTC. This sequence encodes CASSLTVGGANVLTF.

This clonotype was detected only a few times. The chain has TRBV6-5 and TRBJ2-3; TRBD2 matches at 7 bases. The CDR3 totals 16 residues. After removal of 0 bases from V and 1 base from J, the junction contained 4 bases not matched to a gene. Germline values: CDR1 MNHEY, CDR2 SVGAGI. Written as DNA, the CDR3 is TGTGCCAGCAGTTACTCAAGGCTAGCGGGCACAGATACGCAGTATTTT. It translates to CASSYSRLAGTDTQYF.